The rows below give T cell receptor beta chains drawn from one sample of a study of cytomegalovirus exposure and HLA in healthy donors. Generated by immunoSEQ multiplex PCR, the TCRdb table keeps only in-frame clones and is missing some. The sample contains about 200,000 clones, 65% to 80% of which appear only once. The sequenced material came from PBMCs. The receptors stem from a woman in her twenties or thirties in good health and CMV-seropositive. Both conserved end residues are trimmed from each CDR3. Fields, in order: V gene, J gene, CDR3 protein.

TRBV18	TRBJ2-7	ASSPEDRGNEQY
TRBV9	TRBJ2-2	ASSRWEQVTGELF
TRBV7-2	TRBJ2-5	ASSPGLAQETQY
TRBV27	TRBJ1-2	ASSLTQGSGYT
TRBV9	TRBJ1-6	ASSPSSTTGSPLH
TRBV29-1	TRBJ2-6	SVTKGVGSGANVLT
TRBV4-3	TRBJ1-1	ASSQDTVMNTEAF
TRBV6-5	TRBJ2-2	ASSYLAGGSTGELF
TRBV30	TRBJ2-7	AWSVRGTGASEQY
TRBV7-9	TRBJ1-4	ASSPGAANEKLF
TRBV18	TRBJ2-6	ASSPLEIEVISGANVLT
TRBV15	TRBJ1-1	ATSRDRGPSEAF
TRBV4-2	TRBJ1-2	ASSQEVLRNYGYT
TRBV6-6	TRBJ1-4	ASSPGQGGPTGKLF
TRBV6-4	TRBJ2-1	ASSDPTVSSGTYNEQF
TRBV10-2	TRBJ1-1	ASRGQGMITEAF
TRBV10-3	TRBJ2-3	AINGWGTGTDTQY
TRBV19	TRBJ1-2	ASSIGGRRSGGYT
TRBV27	TRBJ2-7	ASSFDRGQHVYEQY
TRBV4-2	TRBJ2-1	ASSQAGTSGSSYNEQF
TRBV7-6	TRBJ2-5	ASSPSEGAVGTQY
TRBV5-4	TRBJ2-1	ASSLEGGRSYNEQF
TRBV6-1	TRBJ1-3	ASPDRGPGNTIY
TRBV5-1	TRBJ1-4	ASSLEGLREKLF
TRBV5-6	TRBJ2-7	ASHRAISSEQY
TRBV18	TRBJ1-5	ASSPRVGDEQPQH
TRBV5-1	TRBJ2-2	ASSLATGLLNTGELF
TRBV7-8	TRBJ2-1	ASRVSRGGYNEQF
TRBV7-9	TRBJ1-4	ASSSRHLDRGYEKLF
TRBV25-1	TRBJ2-7	ASSATHTGNYEQY
TRBV5-1	TRBJ2-7	ASSIRQPSYEQY
TRBV5-1	TRBJ2-2	ASSLSPGTGLNTGELF
TRBV29-1	TRBJ2-7	SVRGTRHYEQY
TRBV5-6	TRBJ2-7	ASSLLPSGGLNSYEQY
TRBV11-2	TRBJ1-1	ASSATWTGGTEAF
TRBV18	TRBJ1-6	ASSPGQGHSPLH
TRBV14	TRBJ2-7	ASSRTGREQY
TRBV5-4	TRBJ1-1	ASSTRAGAYTEAF
TRBV14	TRBJ2-5	ASSQAQGETQY
TRBV15	TRBJ2-7	ATSILGVKAYEQY
TRBV16	TRBJ1-4	ASSQNTNEKLF